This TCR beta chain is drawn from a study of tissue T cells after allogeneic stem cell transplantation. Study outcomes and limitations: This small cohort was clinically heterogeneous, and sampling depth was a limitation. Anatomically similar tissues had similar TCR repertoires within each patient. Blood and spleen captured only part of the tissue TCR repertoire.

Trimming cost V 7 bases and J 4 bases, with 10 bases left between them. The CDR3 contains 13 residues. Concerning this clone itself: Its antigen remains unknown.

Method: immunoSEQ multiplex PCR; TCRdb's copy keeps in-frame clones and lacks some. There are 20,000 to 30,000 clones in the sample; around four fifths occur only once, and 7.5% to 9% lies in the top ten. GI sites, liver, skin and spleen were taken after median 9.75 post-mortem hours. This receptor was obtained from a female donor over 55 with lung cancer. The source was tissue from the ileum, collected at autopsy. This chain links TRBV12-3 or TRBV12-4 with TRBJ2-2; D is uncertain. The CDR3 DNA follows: TGTGCCAGCACCCCTGAAATCACCGGGGAGCTGTTTTTT. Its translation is CASTPEITGELFF.